Here is one TCR beta chain with its context. Its target is not known. The data stem from a study of blood T cells in healthy people across ages. Study at large: T cells yielded about one barcoded beta molecule per two cells through template switching. Study-level results: Measured against age, TCR beta diversity per million T cells decreased in a roughly linear manner. When one million T cells were used, diversity estimates were thought to be underestimates.

Samples had at least 7 million PBMCs isolated from them. This CDR3 region has 14 residues. Germline CDR1 and CDR2: ENHRY and SYGVKD. With 8 bases removed from V and 5 bases from J, the gap between germline ends came to 15 bases. The second PCR ran about 6 to 12 cycles with a sample-barcoded 5' primer and J-beta primers. One entry per CDR3 protein, called by TCRdb with MiXCR from the 5' RACE reads. Among about 1.5 million distinct CDR3 sequences listed, 35% to 45% were seen once. The chain couples TRBV10-3 to TRBJ2-2, with a possible D match to TRBD1 (5 bases). The receptor comes from a woman younger than 30 in good health. Sequences were obtained from blood. The CDR3 sequence: CAIGAGRRTGELFF. As DNA, the CDR3 is TGTGCCATCGGCGCAGGGCGAAGGACCGGGGAGCTGTTTTTT.